The 10 T cell receptor beta chains listed next were all sequenced from one sample in a study of shared clonotypes between healthy human individuals (dated by TCRdb to about 2020). The library was made by the immunoSEQ multiplex PCR assay. TCRdb re-hosts the immuneACCESS table, in-frame sequences only. Its copies lack some clones; in the studies checked, an unresolved V gene accounts for under half of them, and the cause for the rest is not known. The table for this sample lists roughly 2 million clones; under 97% of them were counted only once. The biggest ten clones account for about 0.13% of the sample. The sample consisted of naive CD4+ T cells sorted from blood. Read against the paper, the sample's cell subset or site label means: CD45RA+ positively selected. These receptor sequences come from a man aged 18 to 30 in good health.

The CDR3 protein is CAWSVYGSYQYF. The CDR3 DNA reads TGTGCCTGGAGTGTATACGGGTCCTATCAGTACTTC. The chain links TRBV30 to TRBJ2-5; D call uncertain. The CDR3 has 12 residues. Trimming took off 0 bases at V and 11 bases at J, with 13 bases between the two ends. CDR1 and CDR2 (germline): GTSNPN, SVGIG (reference sequence).

The V gene is TRBV6-5, the J gene TRBJ2-5, with D possibly being TRBD2 (6 bases). V was trimmed by 2 bases and J by 5 bases, leaving 9 bases between them. The germline gives CDR1 MNHEY, CDR2 SVGAGI. The length of the CDR3 is 13 residues. The CDR3 region is CASSYPGRETQYF. CDR3 nucleotide sequence: TGTGCCAGCAGTTACCCAGGGAGGGAGACCCAGTACTTC.

The chain has TRBV5-1 and TRBJ1-6; 9 nucleotides match TRBD1. V was clipped by 0 bases and J by 9 bases; unmatched bases: 7. The CDR3 length is 16 residues. The germline V gene has CDR1 SGHRS and CDR2 YFSETQ. CDR3 in DNA: TGCGCCAGCAGCTTGGGGGCCGGACAGGGGAGTTCACCCCTCCACTTT. Its protein product is CASSLGAGQGSSPLHF. Using reference TRBV5-1 and TRBJ1-6 for the parts outside the CDR3, the full variable domain is KAGVTQTPRYLIKTRGQQVTLSCSPISGHRSVSWYQQTPGQGLQFLFEYFSETQRNKGNFPGRFSGRQFSNSRSEMNVSTLELGDSALYLCASSLGAGQGSSPLHFGNGTRLTVT.

The J gene is TRBJ2-3, the V gene TRBV2; 9 bases agree with TRBD2. Per germline, CDR1 SNHLY and CDR2 FYNNEI. CDR3 length: 13 amino acids. V trimming: 8 bases; J trimming: 7 bases; junction bases outside the gene matches: 7. The CDR3 sequence is CASSAGGLHTQYF. In nucleotides, the CDR3 is TGTGCCAGCTCAGCGGGGGGCTTGCATACGCAGTATTTT.

The genes are TRBV10-3 and TRBJ2-5, with D possibly being TRBD1 (5 bases). The CDR3 loop spans 12 amino acids. The germline CDR1 and CDR2 sequences are ENHRY and SYGVKD. Trimming cost V 6 bases and J 5 bases, with 10 bases left between them. CDR3 DNA sequence: TGTGCCATCAGAACCCCAGGGGAGACCCAGTACTTC. Protein: CAIRTPGETQYF.

On this clone itself: Within the sample, other DNA sequences also encode this same CDR3. CDR3 region: CAWSLTGGEAFF. CDR3 bases: TGTGCCTGGAGTTTAACAGGTGGAGAAGCTTTCTTT. The J gene is TRBJ1-1, the V gene TRBV30; TRBD1 is a possible D gene (5 bases). In germline, CDR1 is GTSNPN, CDR2 SVGIG (reference sequence). Trimming took 2 bases from V and 8 from J, leaving 12 bases between them. This CDR3 has 12 residues. Supplemented by reference TRBV30 and TRBJ1-1, the full variable domain reads SQTIHQWPATLVQPVGSPLSLECTVEGTSNPNLYWYRQAAGRGLQLLFYSVGIGQISSEVPQNLSASRPQDRQFILSSKKLLLSDSGFYLCAWSLTGGEAFFGQGTRLTVV.

With respect to this clone: The same CDR3 can be traced to other DNA sequences in this sample. The chain recombines TRBV18 with TRBJ1-1; no clear D. The germline V gene encodes CDR1 KGHSH and CDR2 LQKENI. CDR3 length: 13 residues. The V end was cut by 4 bases, the J end by 1 base, with 7 bases between. The CDR3 DNA follows: TGTGCCAGCTCACTAGACACGAACACTGAAGCTTTCTTT. It specifies CASSLDTNTEAFF.

As regards this clone: The identical CDR3 is also encoded by other nucleotide sequences in the sample. The chain couples TRBV5-1 to TRBJ2-2; either TRBD1 or TRBD2 may fit D (5 bases each). V gave up 3 bases and J gave up 0 bases, with 12 bases separating them. The V gene's germline CDR1 is SGHRS and CDR2 YFSETQ. CDR3 size: 16 residues. CDR3 sequence: CASSSRAGTNTGELFF. CDR3 coding DNA: TGCGCCAGCAGCTCCAGGGCGGGTACGAACACCGGGGAGCTGTTTTTT.

This chain joins TRBV19 and TRBJ1-5, with TRBD1 matching 11 bases. The germline V gene has CDR1 LNHDA and CDR2 SQIVND (reference sequence). The CDR3 has 18 residues. Trimming cost V 4 bases and J 1 base; bases outside gene matches: 9. CDR3 region: CASSTGQGVIWSNQPQHF. The CDR3 coding sequence is TGTGCCAGTAGTACGGGACAGGGGGTAATTTGGAGCAATCAGCCCCAGCATTTT. The variable domain in full, with the rest retrieved from reference TRBV19 and TRBJ1-5, is DGGITQSPKYLFRKEGQNVTLSCEQNLNHDAMYWYRQDPGQGLRLIYYSQIVNDFQKGDIAEGYSVSREKKESFPLTVTSAQKNPTAFYLCASSTGQGVIWSNQPQHFGDGTRLSIL.

The CDR3 sequence: CASSPTGTEQFF. In DNA, the CDR3 is TGCGCCAGCAGCCCCACGGGGACTGAGCAGTTCTTC. The chain joins TRBV5-1 to TRBJ2-1; D tentatively fits TRBD1 or TRBD2 (5 bases each). This CDR3 has 12 amino acids. V was cut by 4 bases and J by 9 bases, with 11 bases left in between. The germline CDR1 and CDR2 sequences are SGHRS and YFSETQ.